This T cell receptor beta chain originates from a study of OX40 agonist ivuxolimab in advanced cancers. Study summary: Each patient was given ivuxolimab into a vein every 2 weeks, at 0.01 to 10 mg/kg.

On this clone itself: Its antigen is currently unknown. The junction differs from germline at one of its ends, possibly a read error.

The CDR3 covers 14 residues. The germline V gene encodes CDR1 ENHRY and CDR2 SYGVKD. Anyone with autoimmune disease history or systemic immunosuppression was excluded. Whole-study results and caveats: The specificity for antigen of the expanded peripheral T cells was not determined. Blood T cells, both CD4+ and CD8+, expanded clonally by week 6 at 0.1 to 3.0 mg/kg.

Clones were read by immunoSEQ multiplex PCR, and TCRdb kept only the in-frame ones, dropping some. The table records about 52,000 clones, approximately 94% of them present only once. The chain is built from TRBV10-3 and TRBJ2-7, with 8 bases fitting TRBD2. The input for sequencing was CD4+ or CD8+ T cells sorted from blood, taken in a trial of the OX40 agonist ivuxolimab. This sequence was found in an adult with an advanced solid tumor such as melanoma, head and neck, liver or kidney cancer. The CDR3 nucleotides are TGTGCCATCAGTGCGGGACTAGTCTCCAACGAGCAGTACTTC. Its translation: CAISAGLVSNEQYF.